One sample yielded the 26 T cell receptor beta chains listed below, sequenced in a study of T-cell reconstitution after alpha-beta-depleted transplantation in children. Preparing the TCRbeta library involved the use of unique molecular identifiers. TCRdb itself ran the PCR reads through MiXCR, one entry per CDR3 protein. The sample has about 440,000 distinct CDR3 sequences, around 46% seen once. Here the sequenced sample was PBMCs, taken before TCRalphabeta/CD19-depleted stem cell transplant. These receptors all stem from a girl aged 2 to 9 with aplastic anemia, due to receive a stem cell transplant.

In regard to this clonotype: A single base separates this from a much larger clone, so it may be a read error. Given the absence of the conserved phenylalanine or tryptophan at the CDR3 end, a read error is likely. This rearrangement joins TRBV12-3 or TRBV12-4 to TRBJ1-4; weak D call: TRBD1 (6 bases). V gave up 7 bases and J gave up 10 bases, with 16 bases separating them. The CDR3 totals 13 residues. CDR3 sequence reads: CASTPGGGGKLFL. For the CDR3, the DNA is TGTGCCAGCACCCCTGGAGGAGGGGGAAAACTGTTTCTT.

This clonotype turned up a few times. The chain carries TRBV20-1 and TRBJ2-2; weak D call: TRBD2 (5 bases). The germline V gene encodes CDR1 DFQATT and CDR2 SNEGSKA (reference sequence). This CDR3 region has 14 residues. Deletions cut 5 bases from V and 4 bases from J, with 14 bases between. Written as DNA, the CDR3 is TGCAGTGCTGTTCATTCGGGGAGCACCGGGGAGCTGTTTTTT. Translation gives CSAVHSGSTGELFF.

V usage is TRBV20-1 and J usage is TRBJ2-7, with 7 bases lining up with TRBD1. With 5 bases clipped from V and 1 base from J, the junction kept 8 bases outside the gene matches. Germline lookup yields CDR1 DFQATT and CDR2 SNEGSKA (reference sequence). This CDR3 has 14 residues. The CDR3 coding sequence is TGCAGTGCTCGGGACAGCCAGACTTCCTACGAGCAGTACTTC. Protein sequence: CSARDSQTSYEQYF.

This clonotype was found a few times. This chain joins TRBV5-4 and TRBJ2-7, with 11 bases lining up with TRBD2. The CDR3 is made up of 16 amino acids. In germline, CDR1 is SGHNT, CDR2 YYREEE (reference sequence). With 0 bases clipped from V and 7 bases from J, the junction kept 9 bases outside the gene matches. CDR3 DNA sequence: TGTGCCAGCAGCTTGGCCAGTAGCGGGAGGGCCGGGGAGCAGTACTTC. Residues: CASSLASSGRAGEQYF. The full variable domain, rest sourced from reference TRBV5-4 and TRBJ2-7, is ETGVTQSPTHLIKTRGQQVTLRCSSQSGHNTVSWYQQALGQGPQFIFQYYREEENGRGNFPPRFSGLQFPNYSSELNVNALELDDSALYLCASSLASSGRAGEQYFGPGTRLTVT.

The gene calls are TRBV29-1 and TRBJ2-3, with a tentative D call TRBD1 (5 bases). Germline-derived CDR1 and CDR2 are SQVTM and ANQGSEA. The V gene lost 1 base and the J gene lost 6 bases, with 17 bases spanning the gap. The CDR3 has 15 amino acids. The CDR3 DNA sequence: TGCAGCGTTGAAGGTTTGGGCAGGGAAGTGGATACGCAGTATTTT. It codes for CSVEGLGREVDTQYF.

This clonotype came up many times. The V gene is TRBV20-1, the J gene TRBJ2-7, with TRBD1 identical over 7 bases. The CDR3 totals 11 residues. V shed 6 bases and J 5 bases; nucleotides not matched to a gene: 4. CDR1 DFQATT and CDR2 SNEGSKA come from the germline V gene (reference sequence). The CDR3 here is CSAQTGDEQYF. CDR3 DNA: TGCAGTGCGCAAACAGGGGACGAGCAGTACTTC.

This clonotype has at least ten counts. The chain's CDR3 is CASSLRGSGELFF. DNA for the CDR3: TGCGCCAGCAGCTTGCGAGGCTCCGGGGAGCTGTTTTTT. The V gene is TRBV5-1, the J gene TRBJ2-2; D is unclear. V lost 1 base, J lost 6 bases, and 7 bases lay in between. Looked up from germline, CDR1 is SGHRS and CDR2 is YFSETQ. The CDR3 spans 13 residues.

This chain uses TRBV9 with TRBJ2-1; 12 bases are a match to TRBD1. The germline gives CDR1 SGDLS, CDR2 YYNGEE. The trim removed 5 bases at V and 12 bases at J, leaving 24 bases unmatched. CDR3 size: 19 residues. This CDR3 is CASSGIGTGGGGSGIGQFF. The CDR3 coding sequence is TGTGCCAGCAGTGGCATCGGGACAGGGGGCGGGGGCTCAGGAATTGGGCAGTTCTTC.

This clonotype was observed a few times. DNA of the CDR3: TGCAGTGCCGTCCGGGGCTACAATGAGCAGTTCTTC. It specifies CSAVRGYNEQFF. The genes are TRBV20-1 and TRBJ2-1; D perhaps matches TRBD2 (5 bases). Germline V gives CDR1 DFQATT, CDR2 SNEGSKA (reference sequence). Trimming took 6 bases from V and 3 from J, leaving 9 bases between them. The length of the CDR3 is 12 residues.

This clonotype was counted a few times. The chain couples TRBV30 to TRBJ1-1, with D hard to call. V lost 3 bases and J lost 6, with 11 bases in between. In germline, CDR1 is GTSNPN, CDR2 SVGIG (reference sequence). The CDR3 runs to 12 residues. CDR3 in amino acids: CAWSAELSEAFF. The CDR3 DNA is TGTGCCTGGAGCGCAGAACTCTCTGAAGCTTTCTTT. Supplemented by reference TRBV30 and TRBJ1-1, the full variable domain reads SQTIHQWPATLVQPVGSPLSLECTVEGTSNPNLYWYRQAAGRGLQLLFYSVGIGQISSEVPQNLSASRPQDRQFILSSKKLLLSDSGFYLCAWSAELSEAFFGQGTRLTVV.

This sequence joins TRBV6-2 or TRBV6-3 and TRBJ2-1; TRBD1 agrees at 9 bases. Losses at the gene ends were 6 bases for V and 9 bases for J; bases not matched to a gene: 12. CDR1 and CDR2 (germline): MNHEY, SVGEGT. CDR3 length: 15 amino acids. CDR3 in DNA: TGTGCCAGCAGAGAACAGGGGGCCGCACAACGTGAGCAGTTCTTC. Protein product: CASREQGAAQREQFF.

This rearrangement joins TRBV7-3 to TRBJ2-2; D is undetermined. V was pared by 5 bases and J by 0 bases, with 7 bases between. Looked up from germline, CDR1 is SGHTA and CDR2 is FQGTGA. There are 14 residues in the CDR3. The CDR3 bases are TGTGCCAGCAGCCCATATCCGAACACCGGGGAGCTGTTTTTT. Amino acids: CASSPYPNTGELFF.

The chain couples TRBV7-2 to TRBJ2-4; D remains ambiguous. CDR3 size: 13 residues. V lost 6 bases to trimming and J lost 8 bases, with 14 bases between them. CDR1 is SGHTA and CDR2 is FQGNSA in the germline V gene. The CDR3 loop is CASRGSLRDIQYF. CDR3 bases: TGTGCCAGCAGGGGTTCCCTTAGGGACATTCAGTACTTC.

V usage is TRBV2 and J usage is TRBJ2-1, with D uncertain. CDR1 is SNHLY, CDR2 FYNNEI, per germline. The CDR3 runs to 16 residues. Trimming left V 1 base short and J 0 bases short, with 10 bases between. The CDR3 DNA is TGTGCCAGCAGTGAAGTCGCGGCCCTCTCCTACAATGAGCAGTTCTTC. This codes for CASSEVAALSYNEQFF.

This chain uses TRBV5-1 with TRBJ2-3; the D gene is possibly TRBD2 (5 bases). Germline-derived CDR1 and CDR2 are SGHRS and YFSETQ. V lost 4 bases, J lost 3 bases, and 12 bases lay in between. The CDR3 runs to 14 residues. The CDR3 sequence is CASSPGLTTDTQYF. As DNA, the CDR3 is TGCGCCAGCAGCCCCGGACTCACGACAGATACGCAGTATTTT. Based on the CDR3 plus reference TRBV5-1 and TRBJ2-3, the full variable domain is KAGVTQTPRYLIKTRGQQVTLSCSPISGHRSVSWYQQTPGQGLQFLFEYFSETQRNKGNFPGRFSGRQFSNSRSEMNVSTLELGDSALYLCASSPGLTTDTQYFGPGTRLTVL.

The chain recombines TRBV30 with TRBJ2-7, with D uncertain. CDR3 length: 11 residues. CDR1 is GTSNPN and CDR2 is SVGIG in the germline V gene (reference sequence). Trimming cost V 3 bases and J 6 bases, with 9 bases left between them. CDR3 protein: CAWSQWGEQYF. The DNA for the CDR3 is TGTGCCTGGAGCCAATGGGGCGAGCAGTACTTC. Based on the CDR3 plus reference TRBV30 and TRBJ2-7, the full variable domain is SQTIHQWPATLVQPVGSPLSLECTVEGTSNPNLYWYRQAAGRGLQLLFYSVGIGQISSEVPQNLSASRPQDRQFILSSKKLLLSDSGFYLCAWSQWGEQYFGPGTRLTVT.

The genes are TRBV20-1 and TRBJ2-1, with D possibly TRBD1 on 7 matching bases. V lost 1 base and J 7 bases, leaving 17 bases between the germline ends. Germline-derived CDR1 and CDR2 are DFQATT and SNEGSKA (reference sequence). This CDR3 has 15 amino acids. The CDR3 here is CSARVTQGGRNEQFF. As DNA, the CDR3 is TGCAGTGCTAGAGTTACGCAGGGGGGAAGGAATGAGCAGTTCTTC.

The gene calls are TRBV5-1 and TRBJ2-2; a weak D match, TRBD2 (6 bases). V shed 9 bases and J shed 8 bases, with 17 bases lying between them. There are 13 residues in the CDR3. CDR1 SGHRS and CDR2 YFSETQ come from the germline V gene. CDR3 region: CATRGRGTGELFF. CDR3 sequence (DNA): TGCGCCACGCGGGGACGTGGTACTGGGGAGCTGTTTTTT.

V gene TRBV10-3 combines with J gene TRBJ2-2; perhaps TRBD1 as D (5 bases). The germline V gene encodes CDR1 ENHRY and CDR2 SYGVKD. The germline V and J ends were trimmed by 3 bases and 5 bases, with 16 bases remaining between them. CDR3 length: 16 residues. The CDR3 sequence is CAISDEAWGATGELFF. CDR3 nucleotide sequence: TGTGCCATCAGTGACGAGGCATGGGGCGCGACCGGGGAGCTGTTTTTT.

The sample holds a few counts of this clonotype. The chain links TRBV12-3 or TRBV12-4 to TRBJ1-2; 10 bases line up with TRBD1. The CDR3 spans 16 residues. Unmatched junction bases numbered 14, after V lost 5 bases and J lost 8 bases. The DNA for the CDR3 is TGTGCCAGCAGTGTTAGGACAGGGGGAGCCTATTACGGCTACACCTTC. Its protein is CASSVRTGGAYYGYTF.

The chain is built from TRBV20-1 and TRBJ1-1, with D hard to call. Per germline, CDR1 DFQATT and CDR2 SNEGSKA (reference sequence). The length of the CDR3 is 11 residues. As DNA, the CDR3 is TGCCGCCTCGCGGGGAACACTGAAGCTTTCTTT. Translating it yields CRLAGNTEAFF.

The chain employs TRBV6-2 or TRBV6-3 and TRBJ2-5; unclear D gene. The germline V gene encodes CDR1 MNHEY and CDR2 SVGEGT. Trimming pared 10 bases from V and 5 bases from J, leaving 20 bases between. The CDR3 has 14 amino acids. The CDR3 DNA reads as TGTGCCACTATGACACCCCGGCAGAAGGAGACCCAGTACTTC. It is translated as CATMTPRQKETQYF.

The chain combines TRBV28 with TRBJ1-2, with D possibly being TRBD1 (6 bases). The CDR3 runs to 13 residues. V shed 6 bases and J shed 4 bases, with 12 bases lying between them. Germline assignment: CDR1 MDHEN and CDR2 SYDVKM. CDR3 in amino acids: CASSHGTSYGYTF. The CDR3 nucleotides read TGTGCCAGCAGCCACGGGACATCCTATGGCTACACCTTC.

The rearrangement joins TRBV7-9 to TRBJ2-1; the D gene is possibly TRBD1 (5 bases). V lost 3 bases and J 8 bases, leaving 17 bases between the germline ends. Germline values: CDR1 SEHNR, CDR2 FQNEAQ (reference sequence). This CDR3 has 15 amino acids. This chain's CDR3 is CASSFDSTFVDEQFF. The CDR3 nucleotides read TGTGCCAGCAGCTTTGACAGCACTTTCGTCGATGAGCAGTTCTTC.

The chain has TRBV6-6 and TRBJ2-1; D is perhaps TRBD1 (5 bases). CDR3 length: 13 amino acids. Between the trimmed V and J ends, which lost 7 bases and 10 bases, there was a span of 17 bases. CDR1 is MNHNY, CDR2 SVGAGI, per germline (reference sequence). The CDR3 region is CASTPRAVLEQFF. The DNA for the CDR3 is TGTGCCAGCACTCCCAGGGCGGTTTTGGAGCAGTTCTTC.

About this clonotype: One end of the junction varies from germline; a read error may be responsible. J is TRBJ2-2 and V is TRBV5-1, with 10 bases fitting TRBD1. CDR1 SGHRS and CDR2 YFSETQ come from the germline V gene. This CDR3 contains 16 residues. CDR3 nucleotides: TGCGCCAGCAGCTTGATCGGACAGGGGGACACCAGGGAGCGGTTTTTT. Protein sequence: CASSLIGQGDTRERFF.